A single sample gave rise to the 2 T cell receptor beta chains below, sequenced in a study of blood T cell repertoires in COVID-19. Clones were read by immunoSEQ multiplex PCR, and TCRdb kept only the in-frame ones, dropping some. Of some 130,000 clones listed, less than 90% were seen once; the top ten hold under 2.5%. The specimen sequenced was peripheral blood. The receptors originated from a man between 65 and 85 years old with acute or convalescent COVID-19.

The V call is TRBV12-3 or TRBV12-4, the J call TRBJ1-1, with a tentative D call TRBD1 (5 bases). CDR3 size: 13 residues. The V gene lost 1 base and the J gene lost 3 bases, with 6 bases spanning the gap. For the CDR3, the DNA is TGTGCCAGCAGTTTAGGGGGGGACACTGAAGCTTTCTTT. This codes for CASSLGGDTEAFF.

The CDR3 bases are TGTGCCAGCAGCTTTCGACAGGGGGCCCCCTCACCCCTCCACTTT. Protein sequence: CASSFRQGAPSPLHF. The V and J genes are TRBV5-4 and TRBJ1-6, with TRBD1 matching 10 bases. CDR3 size: 15 residues. CDR1 and CDR2 from the germline V gene are SGHNT and YYREEE (reference sequence). The V gene end was trimmed by 2 bases and the J gene end by 10 bases; junction bases not matched to a gene: 6. The full variable domain, completed using reference TRBV5-4 and TRBJ1-6, is ETGVTQSPTHLIKTRGQQVTLRCSSQSGHNTVSWYQQALGQGPQFIFQYYREEENGRGNFPPRFSGLQFPNYSSELNVNALELDDSALYLCASSFRQGAPSPLHFGNGTRLTVT.